Each of the 32 T cell receptor beta chains below was sequenced from the same sample in a study of CD8 T cell repertoires and HIV-1 epitope variants. Profiled with immunoSEQ multiplex PCR; TCRdb holds only in-frame clones, not every one. Among 5,700 or so clones, 50% to 70% were seen once, and the ten largest hold around 40%. No antigen has been assigned to these receptors. The sample was cultured CD8+ T cells derived from PBMCs. All receptors come from a male donor with HIV.

The chain joins TRBV4-3 to TRBJ1-1, with D uncertain. Germline CDR1 LGHNA, CDR2 YSLEER. V lost 1 base and J lost 1, with 7 bases in between. The length of the CDR3 is 14 residues. CDR3 sequence (DNA): TGCGCCAGCAGCCAAGGAGGAAGGAACACTGAAGCTTTCTTT. This translates into CASSQGGRNTEAFF.

This chain connects TRBV7-9 to TRBJ1-2; 8 bases align to TRBD1. The V gene's germline CDR1 is SEHNR and CDR2 FQNEAQ (reference sequence). V was clipped by 1 base and J by 2 bases; unmatched bases: 3. The CDR3 extends over 15 amino acids. The chain's CDR3 is CASSLESGGNYGYTF. CDR3 DNA: TGTGCCAGCAGCTTAGAGTCAGGGGGCAACTATGGCTACACCTTC.

In this sample, this clone turned up a few times. V and J are TRBV6-5 and TRBJ2-1; D is perhaps TRBD1 (6 bases). CDR1 is MNHEY and CDR2 is SVGAGI in the germline V gene. The CDR3 runs to 16 residues. V was shortened by 0 bases and J by 7 bases, with 16 bases between the two germline ends. The CDR3, as DNA: TGTGCCAGCAGTTACTCGGGCAGGGGAAGGCGAAATGAGCAGTTCTTC. Encoded protein: CASSYSGRGRRNEQFF.

This chain links TRBV28 with TRBJ2-3; D uncertain. The V and J ends lost 2 bases and 4 bases respectively, with 4 bases between them. The CDR3 covers 12 residues. Germline lookup yields CDR1 MDHEN and CDR2 SYDVKM. The CDR3 is CASSLQADTQYF. The CDR3 DNA sequence: TGTGCCAGCAGTTTACAGGCAGATACGCAGTATTTT.

The chain recombines TRBV28 with TRBJ2-2, with TRBD1 as a possible D gene (5 bases). V dropped 5 bases and J dropped 11 bases, with 12 bases sitting between them. The length of the CDR3 is 12 residues. Per germline, CDR1 MDHEN and CDR2 SYDVKM. CDR3 sequence: CASSIFREELFF. The CDR3 bases are TGTGCCAGCAGTATCTTCAGGGAAGAGCTGTTTTTT.

The V and J genes are TRBV6-6 and TRBJ1-2; TRBD1 matches 8 bases. The CDR3 extends over 16 amino acids. With V trimmed by 0 bases and J by 6 bases, 9 bases remained unmatched. Germline V gives CDR1 MNHNY, CDR2 SVGAGI (reference sequence). This chain's CDR3 is CASSYSLPGGADGYTF. The CDR3, as DNA: TGTGCCAGCAGTTACTCCTTGCCAGGGGGCGCGGATGGCTACACCTTC.

This clone showed up just once. V usage is TRBV5-1 and J usage is TRBJ2-2; the match to TRBD2 covers 11 bases. The ends lost 0 bases at V and 4 bases at J; junction bases unmatched: 5. Germline CDR1 is SGHRS and CDR2 is YFSETQ. The CDR3 contains 17 residues. The CDR3 DNA is TGCGCCAGCAGCTTGGCCGGGGGGACTAGCGGCACCGGGGAGCTGTTTTTT. Encoded protein: CASSLAGGTSGTGELFF.

This chain joins TRBV28 and TRBJ1-5; D call uncertain. CDR1 is MDHEN, CDR2 SYDVKM, per germline. V lost 3 bases and J 2 bases, leaving 11 bases between the germline ends. The CDR3 consists of 15 residues. CDR3 in DNA: TGTGCCAGCAGTTTGGAGGGCTGGGGCAATCAGCCCCAGCATTTT. Residues: CASSLEGWGNQPQHF.

The V gene is TRBV7-9, the J gene TRBJ2-3; maybe TRBD2 (6 bases). CDR1 is SEHNR, CDR2 FQNEAQ, per germline (reference sequence). The CDR3 runs to 17 residues. The V end lost 1 base, the J end lost 0 bases, and 14 bases lay between the germline ends. The chain's CDR3 is CASSLDTAGPSTDTQYF. CDR3 bases: TGTGCCAGCAGCTTAGACACGGCGGGACCTAGCACAGATACGCAGTATTTT.

This clone has a single count. The V gene is TRBV6-1, the J gene TRBJ1-5, with D unresolved. This CDR3 is 14 amino acids long. The V gene lost 10 bases and the J gene lost 2 bases, with 15 bases spanning the gap. In germline, CDR1 is MNHNS, CDR2 SASEGT. The CDR3 DNA sequence: TGTGCCACTCTAAAAAAGGCCCGCAATCAGCCCCAGCATTTT. Translation gives CATLKKARNQPQHF.

This clone has a handful of counts. This chain uses TRBV4-3 with TRBJ1-1, with D hard to call. From germline, CDR1 is LGHNA and CDR2 YSLEER. There are 18 residues in the CDR3. V was trimmed by 0 bases and J by 2 bases, leaving 19 bases between them. In DNA, the CDR3 is TGCGCCAGCAGCCAAGAAGAAGGAGATCACGGACCAAACACTGAAGCTTTCTTT. Encoded protein: CASSQEEGDHGPNTEAFF.

The genes are TRBV6-5 and TRBJ1-5; D uncertain. V lost 4 bases and J lost 2, with 9 bases in between. Germline CDR1 reads MNHEY; CDR2 reads SVGAGI. The CDR3 extends over 14 amino acids. CDR3 amino acids: CASSSKVGNQPQHF. CDR3 bases: TGTGCCAGCAGTTCTAAGGTGGGCAATCAGCCCCAGCATTTT.

The chain carries TRBV7-3 and TRBJ1-2, with 10 bases fitting TRBD1. Per the germline V gene, CDR1 is SGHTA and CDR2 is FQGTGA. The CDR3 contains 14 residues. Unmatched junction bases numbered 2, after V lost 4 bases and J lost 3 bases. The CDR3 region has the DNA TGTGCCAGCAGCTCCGGGACAGGGGACTATGGCTACACCTTC. The encoded protein is CASSSGTGDYGYTF.

This clone was seen a few times. The gene calls are TRBV7-9 and TRBJ1-2; D may be TRBD1 (5 bases). The V gene's germline CDR1 is SEHNR and CDR2 FQNEAQ (reference sequence). V was pared by 3 bases and J by 4 bases, with 9 bases between. This CDR3 is built from 13 residues. This CDR3 reads CASSLSQGYGYTF. DNA of the CDR3: TGTGCCAGCAGCTTGTCGCAGGGCTATGGCTACACCTTC.

CDR3 DNA sequence: TGTGCCAGCAGTTCAACAACAACGAGTACAGGGGCGGTGGGGGAGCTGTTTTTT. It codes for CASSSTTTSTGAVGELFF. This sequence joins TRBV27 and TRBJ2-2; 7 bases agree with TRBD1. Germline CDR1 is MNHEY and CDR2 is SMNVEV (reference sequence). The CDR3 loop spans 18 amino acids. After removal of 4 bases from V and 8 bases from J, the junction contained 19 bases not matched to a gene.

The chain is built from TRBV19 and TRBJ2-5; TRBD1 aligns across 7 bases. The better agreement between TRBJ2-7 and the DNA end casts doubt on the J call. Germline V CDR1 and CDR2: LNHDA, SQIVND (reference sequence). This CDR3 is 14 amino acids long. CDR3 nucleotide sequence: TGTGCCAGTAGCAGGACAGGCAATTTTTACGAGCAGTACTTC. Translated, it gives CASSRTGNFYEQYF.

This clone was seen a handful of times. This chain uses TRBV18 with TRBJ1-2; a weak D match, TRBD1 (6 bases). The CDR3 totals 15 residues. Trimming stripped 2 bases from V and 4 bases from J, with 14 bases between. Germline CDR1 reads KGHSH; CDR2 reads LQKENI. The CDR3 coding sequence is TGTGCCAGCTCACCAAATTCAGGGGAGGGCTATGGCTACACCTTC. This codes for CASSPNSGEGYGYTF.

V and J are TRBV6-5 and TRBJ1-2; 11 positions agree with TRBD1. Germline V gives CDR1 MNHEY, CDR2 SVGAGI. This CDR3 spans 13 amino acids. The junction had 4 bases not matched to a gene; V was cut back by 7 bases and J by 6 bases. In nucleotides, the CDR3 is TGTGCCAGCAACGGACAGGGGGCGGATGGCTACACCTTC. This codes for CASNGQGADGYTF.

The V call is TRBV27, the J call TRBJ2-1; 10 positions agree with TRBD2. The CDR3 is 15 amino acids. Germline trimming cut 2 bases from V and 9 bases from J; bases unmatched to any gene: 7. CDR1 MNHEY and CDR2 SMNVEV come from the germline V gene (reference sequence). The CDR3 DNA is TGTGCCAGCAGTTTAGCCAGCGGGGGGGCCGTTGAGCAGTTCTTC. As protein: CASSLASGGAVEQFF.

This chain joins TRBV9 and TRBJ2-1, with 8 positions matching TRBD2. The V gene end was trimmed by 0 bases and the J gene end by 9 bases; junction bases not matched to a gene: 8. This CDR3 is built from 15 residues. Germline CDR1 reads SGDLS; CDR2 reads YYNGEE. The CDR3 loop is CASSVEGGRRGEQFF. CDR3 in DNA: TGTGCCAGCAGCGTAGAGGGCGGGAGGAGGGGTGAGCAGTTCTTC.

The chain links TRBV6-5 to TRBJ2-7, with 10 positions matching TRBD1. Germline CDR1 is MNHEY and CDR2 is SVGAGI. The CDR3 has 15 residues. V was clipped by 2 bases and J by 6 bases; unmatched bases: 7. The CDR3 bases are TGTGCCAGCAGTTACGAAGGGACAGGGGAGATCGAGCAGTACTTC. It translates to CASSYEGTGEIEQYF.

The V and J genes are TRBV5-1 and TRBJ2-3; 7 bases fit TRBD1. This CDR3 is 13 amino acids long. J lost 13 bases, V lost 0 bases, and 8 bases had no gene match. Germline assignment: CDR1 SGHRS and CDR2 YFSETQ. The CDR3 DNA is TGCGCCAGCAGCTTGGAGGGGGCGCAGGCAAAGTATTTT. This sequence encodes CASSLEGAQAKYF.

This chain uses TRBV28 with TRBJ2-1; 14 bases are a match to TRBD2. Trimming cost V 5 bases and J 1 base; bases outside gene matches: 1. Germline-derived CDR1 and CDR2 are MDHEN and SYDVKM. The CDR3 extends over 16 amino acids. CDR3 in amino acids: CASSGLAGGSYNEQFF. CDR3 DNA sequence: TGTGCCAGCAGTGGACTAGCGGGGGGTTCCTACAATGAGCAGTTCTTC.

By share of the sample, this clone is medium-sized. The chain has TRBV27 and TRBJ1-1; D remains ambiguous. Germline V gene data show CDR1 as MNHEY and CDR2 as SMNVEV (reference sequence). This CDR3 has 13 amino acids. Trimming removed 0 bases from V and 7 bases from J, with 9 bases in between. For the CDR3, the DNA is TGTGCCAGCAGTTTATCGTCCCGGAATGAAGCTTTCTTT. This codes for CASSLSSRNEAFF.

This clone was detected a few times. The chain links TRBV2 to TRBJ2-7, with D perhaps matching TRBD2 (5 bases). The CDR3 runs 12 residues. The germline V gene encodes CDR1 SNHLY and CDR2 FYNNEI. The V gene lost 3 bases and the J gene lost 6 bases, with 9 bases spanning the gap. The DNA for the CDR3 is TGTGCCAGCAGTGACGTCCGGGGCGAGCAGTACTTC. This sequence encodes CASSDVRGEQYF.

The rearrangement uses TRBV4-3 and TRBJ2-2, with D unclear. The germline CDR1 and CDR2 sequences are LGHNA and YSLEER. V shed 0 bases and J shed 6 bases, with 11 bases lying between them. CDR3 length: 15 residues. This chain's CDR3 is CASSQEVAASGELFF. Here the CDR3 DNA reads TGCGCCAGCAGCCAAGAAGTCGCGGCGTCCGGGGAGCTGTTTTTT.

This sequence joins TRBV27 and TRBJ2-7; D is uncertain. Looked up from germline, CDR1 is MNHEY and CDR2 is SMNVEV (reference sequence). Trimming took off 3 bases at V and 5 bases at J, with 8 bases between the two ends. The CDR3 spans 12 residues. The CDR3 coding sequence is TGTGCCAGCAGTTTTGGACCCCACGAGCAGTACTTC. Amino acids: CASSFGPHEQYF.

By share, this clone ranks as large. V is TRBV6-5 and J is TRBJ1-5, with D possibly matching TRBD1 (6 bases). Germline V gene lookup returns CDR1 MNHEY and CDR2 SVGAGI. The CDR3 totals 15 residues. Trimming removed 5 bases at V and 5 bases at J, with 16 bases between. The CDR3 DNA follows: TGTGCCAGCAGTGGGGGGCAGGGGATACATCAGCCCCAGCATTTT. Its protein product is CASSGGQGIHQPQHF.

The chain recombines TRBV28 with TRBJ2-7, with TRBD1 identical over 8 bases. CDR1 is MDHEN and CDR2 is SYDVKM in the germline V gene. The ends lost 6 bases at V and 3 bases at J; junction bases unmatched: 10. The CDR3 runs 15 residues. CDR3 coding DNA: TGTGCCAGCAGCCACCCCGGACAGGGATACTACGAGCAGTACTTC. Encoded protein: CASSHPGQGYYEQYF.

This clone was observed a single time. The chain combines TRBV5-1 with TRBJ1-1; 10 bases line up with TRBD1. The CDR3 has 14 residues. Germline assignment: CDR1 SGHRS and CDR2 YFSETQ. The V segment lost 3 bases and the J segment 4 bases; nucleotides outside the gene matches: 3. The CDR3 spells CASSSGQGSTEAFF. The CDR3 nucleotides are TGCGCCAGCAGCTCGGGACAGGGGAGCACTGAAGCTTTCTTT.

V usage is TRBV2 and J usage is TRBJ2-1; perhaps TRBD2 as D (5 bases). Trimming pared 3 bases from V and 3 bases from J, leaving 9 bases between. Germline CDR1 and CDR2: SNHLY and FYNNEI. The CDR3 sequence is 14 residues long. The CDR3 sequence: CASSDIDYYNEQFF. The CDR3 region has the DNA TGTGCCAGCAGTGATATAGACTACTACAATGAGCAGTTCTTC.

In this sample, this clone turned up a few times. CDR3 amino acids: CAWSSGTAQGQPQHF. The CDR3 DNA reads TGTGCCTGGAGTTCTGGGACAGCCCAGGGGCAGCCCCAGCATTTT. The chain employs TRBV30 and TRBJ1-5; 7 nucleotides agree with TRBD1. CDR3 length equals 15 residues. CDR1 GTSNPN and CDR2 SVGIG come from the germline V gene (reference sequence). V was clipped by 2 bases and J by 7 bases; unmatched bases: 11.